Presented here are 20 T cell receptor beta chains from one specimen sequenced in a study of identical twins. A single record per CDR3 protein comes from TCRdb applying MiXCR to the 5' RACE reads. The data show 520,000 or so distinct CDR3 sequences, approximately 22% seen once. The same specimen was also included in a second study, on T cells expressing NK-cell markers.

The source material was CD4+ T cells sorted from blood. The source of these receptors is a woman younger than 30 in good health.

The chain couples TRBV27 to TRBJ2-7; D uncertain. CDR1 and CDR2 from the germline V gene are MNHEY and SMNVEV (reference sequence). V dropped 6 bases and J dropped 1 base, with 10 bases sitting between them. This CDR3 has 13 residues. The CDR3 DNA reads as TGTGCCAGCAGGCCAATTTTATCCTACGAGCAGTACTTC. This encodes CASRPILSYEQYF.

This clonotype was counted between two and nine times. The chain uses TRBV18 and TRBJ2-3; possibly TRBD1 for D (6 bases). The germline gives CDR1 KGHSH, CDR2 LQKENI. This CDR3 is built from 17 residues. Deletions cut 0 bases from V and 0 bases from J, with 13 bases between. The CDR3 region is CASSPPTGSSSTDTQYF. The CDR3 DNA reads as TGTGCCAGCTCACCACCCACAGGGTCTTCCAGCACAGATACGCAGTATTTT.

The CDR3 nucleotides read TGTGCCAGCAGCGTAGTGGCCGTTCGGGCTGGTGAGCAGTTCTTC. It encodes CASSVVAVRAGEQFF. V usage is TRBV9 and J usage is TRBJ2-1; D not resolved. Germline values: CDR1 SGDLS, CDR2 YYNGEE. Trimming left V 0 bases short and J 9 bases short, with 16 bases between. CDR3 length: 15 residues.

This clonotype was counted a few times. V usage is TRBV10-1 and J usage is TRBJ1-2, with a possible D match to TRBD1 (6 bases). V was clipped by 10 bases and J by 8 bases, with 20 bases between them. The germline V gene has CDR1 WNHNN and CDR2 SYGVQD (reference sequence). This CDR3 is 13 amino acids long. CDR3 DNA sequence: TGCGCCACCCCGGGCAGGGGTTTTAGAGGCTACACCTTC. Its translation is CATPGRGFRGYTF.

As for this clonotype: A junction boundary mismatches the germline segment, possibly from a read error. The chain employs TRBV20-1 and TRBJ2-3, with TRBD2 matching over 12 bases. Germline V gene data show CDR1 as DFQATT and CDR2 as SNEGSKA (reference sequence). CDR3 length: 17 amino acids. The CDR3 is CCARLLAGGPYTDTQYF. Here the CDR3 DNA reads TGCTGTGCTAGACTACTAGCGGGAGGCCCCTACACAGATACGCAGTATTTT.

The chain joins TRBV6-5 to TRBJ2-7, with 11 bases identical to TRBD2. The germline V gene encodes CDR1 MNHEY and CDR2 SVGAGI. V lost 0 bases, J lost 1 base, and 5 bases stayed unmatched. This CDR3 has 17 amino acids. CDR3: CASSYSSGLAVSYEQYF. The CDR3 DNA follows: TGTGCCAGCAGTTACTCCTCGGGACTAGCGGTTTCCTACGAGCAGTACTTC.

V and J are TRBV3-1 and TRBJ2-3; D is unresolved. Trimming took off 1 base at V and 1 base at J, with 3 bases between the two ends. This CDR3 is 13 amino acids long. Germline V CDR1 and CDR2: LGHDT, YNNKEL (reference sequence). CDR3 DNA sequence: TGTGCCAGCAGCCAAGCCCGCACAGATACGCAGTATTTT. Amino acid sequence: CASSQARTDTQYF.

This clonotype was seen a handful of times. The rearrangement links TRBV12-3 or TRBV12-4 to TRBJ2-6; TRBD2 aligns across 9 bases. This CDR3 region has 20 residues. V lost 3 bases to trimming and J lost 0 bases; unmatched junction nucleotides: 12. CDR3 sequence (DNA): TGTGCCAGCAGTTTCGAGCTGGGGACTAGCCCCCTCTCTGGGGCCAACGTCCTGACTTTC. Translated, it gives CASSFELGTSPLSGANVLTF.

CDR3 sequence: CAIGEILAGRGDTQYF. For the CDR3, the DNA is TGTGCCATCGGGGAAATCCTAGCGGGGAGAGGGGATACGCAGTATTTT. The chain links TRBV10-3 to TRBJ2-3; 9 bases agree with TRBD2. The V gene's germline CDR1 is ENHRY and CDR2 SYGVKD. The CDR3 spans 16 residues. The V and J ends lost 8 bases and 6 bases, in that order; junction bases with no gene match: 15.

The chain uses TRBV29-1 and TRBJ2-3; unclear D gene. The CDR3 contains 13 residues. Germline loops: CDR1 SQVTM, CDR2 ANQGSEA. Trimming cost V 2 bases and J 5 bases, with 11 bases left between them. In nucleotides, the CDR3 is TGCAGCGTTGAACGGTACGGCTTAGATACGCAGTATTTT. Its translation: CSVERYGLDTQYF.

This clonotype showed up just a few times. This chain uses TRBV5-1 with TRBJ2-1; TRBD2 matches at 7 bases. Germline V gene lookup returns CDR1 SGHRS and CDR2 YFSETQ. V shed 2 bases, J shed 10 bases, and the junction held 12 bases outside the gene matches. This CDR3 spans 15 amino acids. The CDR3 coding sequence is TGCGCCAGCAGCTTTAGGGGAGCGGGGCAAAAGGAGCAGTTCTTC. Translation: CASSFRGAGQKEQFF.

This clonotype was counted only a few times. This chain joins TRBV14 and TRBJ2-3; possibly TRBD1 or TRBD2 for D (5 bases each). Trimming stripped 4 bases from V and 1 base from J, with 6 bases between. This CDR3 is built from 13 residues. In germline, CDR1 is SGHDN, CDR2 FVKESK. The CDR3 spells CASSRGRTDTQYF. The CDR3 nucleotides read TGTGCCAGCAGCCGGGGACGCACAGATACGCAGTATTTT.

V usage is TRBV5-1 and J usage is TRBJ2-3; D might be TRBD2 (7 bases). CDR1 and CDR2 from the germline V gene are SGHRS and YFSETQ. The ends were cut back, 9 bases at V and 1 base at J, with 18 bases in the middle. The CDR3 runs to 15 residues. CDR3 region: CATNREGVGTDTQYF. The CDR3 DNA reads TGCGCCACCAACAGGGAGGGAGTAGGCACAGATACGCAGTATTTT.

This clonotype was counted only a few times. This chain uses TRBV24-1 with TRBJ1-5; a possible D gene is TRBD1 (6 bases). V was cut by 4 bases and J by 2 bases, with 11 bases left in between. The CDR3 is 15 residues long. The germline V gene has CDR1 KGHDR and CDR2 SFDVKD. CDR3 nucleotide sequence: TGTGCCACCAGTGACCTTCGGACAGGCAATCAGCCCCAGCATTTT. It translates to CATSDLRTGNQPQHF.

The CDR3 protein is CASSSRPGLAENTQYF. CDR3 bases: TGTGCCAGCAGCTCAAGGCCGGGACTAGCGGAGAATACGCAGTATTTT. This rearrangement joins TRBV7-9 to TRBJ2-3; 11 nucleotides align to TRBD2. The CDR3 sequence is 16 residues long. Per germline, CDR1 SEHNR and CDR2 FQNEAQ (reference sequence). The V gene end was trimmed by 4 bases and the J gene end by 7 bases; junction bases not matched to a gene: 10. The full variable domain, rest sourced from reference TRBV7-9 and TRBJ2-3, is DTGVSQNPRHKITKRGQNVTFRCDPISEHNRLYWYRQTLGQGPEFLTYFQNEAQLEKSRLLSDRFSAERPKGSFSTLEIQRTEQGDSAMYLCASSSRPGLAENTQYFGPGTRLTVL.

The table lists this clonotype with a few counts. The genes are TRBV5-1 and TRBJ2-2; D call uncertain. Germline V gene data show CDR1 as SGHRS and CDR2 as YFSETQ. The CDR3 is 15 amino acids. Trimming shortened V by 4 bases and J by 4 bases, and 14 bases separated the two germline ends. The CDR3 sequence: CASSTDSRSTGELFF. The CDR3 region has the DNA TGCGCCAGCAGCACCGACTCGCGGAGCACCGGGGAGCTGTTTTTT. The full variable domain, completed using reference TRBV5-1 and TRBJ2-2, is KAGVTQTPRYLIKTRGQQVTLSCSPISGHRSVSWYQQTPGQGLQFLFEYFSETQRNKGNFPGRFSGRQFSNSRSEMNVSTLELGDSALYLCASSTDSRSTGELFFGEGSRLTVL.

The V and J genes are TRBV29-1 and TRBJ1-5; D ambiguous. CDR1 and CDR2 (germline): SQVTM, ANQGSEA. This CDR3 region has 14 residues. Between the trimmed V and J ends, which lost 4 bases and 0 bases, there was a span of 10 bases. The CDR3 here is CSVVFASSNQPQHF. The CDR3 DNA is TGCAGCGTTGTCTTTGCGAGTAGCAATCAGCCCCAGCATTTT.

This clonotype was seen only a few times. This chain links TRBV20-1 with TRBJ1-1; TRBD1 might be the D (6 bases). The CDR3 totals 13 residues. Looked up from germline, CDR1 is DFQATT and CDR2 is SNEGSKA (reference sequence). V lost 2 bases, J lost 7 bases, and 14 bases lay in between. The CDR3 DNA reads TGCAGTGCTAGATTGGTGGACAGAGATGAAGCTTTCTTT. Amino acids: CSARLVDRDEAFF.

CDR3 residues: CASSEVSGGGADTQYF. As DNA, the CDR3 is TGCGCCAGCAGTGAGGTTAGCGGGGGGGGTGCAGATACGCAGTATTTT. The gene calls are TRBV10-2 and TRBJ2-3; 11 positions agree with TRBD2. This CDR3 is built from 16 residues. Germline CDR1 is WSHSY and CDR2 is SAAADI. Germline trimming cut 2 bases from V and 4 bases from J; bases unmatched to any gene: 5.

V and J are TRBV12-3 or TRBV12-4 and TRBJ2-7; D ambiguous. This CDR3 contains 11 residues. V lost 6 bases to trimming and J lost 9 bases, with 12 bases between them. CDR3 DNA sequence: TGTGCCAGCAGCCTCCGGGCTGGGCAGTACTTC. Protein product: CASSLRAGQYF.